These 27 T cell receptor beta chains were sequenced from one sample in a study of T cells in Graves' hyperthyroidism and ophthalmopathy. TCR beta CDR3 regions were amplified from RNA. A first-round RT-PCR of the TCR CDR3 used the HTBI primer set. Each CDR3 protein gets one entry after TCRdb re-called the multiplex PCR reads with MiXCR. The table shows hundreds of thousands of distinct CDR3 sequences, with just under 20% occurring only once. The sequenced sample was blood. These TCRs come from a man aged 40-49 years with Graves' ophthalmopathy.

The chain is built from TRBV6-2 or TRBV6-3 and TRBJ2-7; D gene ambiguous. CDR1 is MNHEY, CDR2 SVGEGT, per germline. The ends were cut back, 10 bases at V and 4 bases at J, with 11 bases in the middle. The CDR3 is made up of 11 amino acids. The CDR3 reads CANSLQYEQYF. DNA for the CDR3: TGTGCCAACAGCCTTCAGTACGAGCAGTACTTC.

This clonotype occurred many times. Here the CDR3 DNA reads TGTGCCAGCAGCCCGAGACAAGAAGCTTTCTTT. This gives the protein CASSPRQEAFF. The V and J genes are TRBV7-2 and TRBJ1-1; no clear D gene. The CDR3 consists of 11 residues. Germline CDR1 is SGHTA and CDR2 is FQGNSA. The ends were cut back, 5 bases at V and 8 bases at J, with 9 bases in the middle. The full variable domain, in which reference TRBV7-2 and TRBJ1-1 provide the parts outside the CDR3, is GAGVSQSPSNKVTEKGKDVELRCDPISGHTALYWYRQSLGQGLEFLIYFQGNSAPDKSGLPSDRFSAERTGGSVSTLTIQRTQQEDSAVYLCASSPRQEAFFGQGTRLTVV.

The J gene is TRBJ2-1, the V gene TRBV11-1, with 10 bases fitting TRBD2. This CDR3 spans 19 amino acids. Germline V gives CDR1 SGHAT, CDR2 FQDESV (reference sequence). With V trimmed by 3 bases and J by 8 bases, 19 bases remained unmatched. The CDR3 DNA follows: TGTGCCAGCAGCTTGACGGGACAGGTGGCTAGCGGGAGAGGGCATGAGCAGTTCTTC. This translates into CASSLTGQVASGRGHEQFF.

CDR3 in DNA: TGTGCCAGTTTTACAGGGGCGGGTTCACCCCTCCACTTT. Protein product: CASFTGAGSPLHF. This chain links TRBV28 with TRBJ1-6; 7 bases match TRBD1. Losses at the gene ends were 9 bases for V and 9 bases for J; bases not matched to a gene: 8. The CDR3 is 13 residues long. Germline assignment: CDR1 MDHEN and CDR2 SYDVKM.

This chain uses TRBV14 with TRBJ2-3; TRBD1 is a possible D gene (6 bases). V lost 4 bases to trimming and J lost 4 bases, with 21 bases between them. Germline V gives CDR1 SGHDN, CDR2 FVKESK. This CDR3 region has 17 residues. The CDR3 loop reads CASSLRKAPRGSDTQYF. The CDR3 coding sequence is TGTGCCAGCAGCCTCAGAAAGGCCCCCAGGGGATCAGATACGCAGTATTTT.

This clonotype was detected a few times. The CDR3 region has the DNA TGCGCCAGCAGCCAAGATCAAGGGGCCAGCACAGATACGCAGTATTTT. Its translation is CASSQDQGASTDTQYF. The chain links TRBV4-1 to TRBJ2-3; D is possibly TRBD1 (5 bases). From germline, CDR1 is MGHRA and CDR2 YSYEKL. CDR3 length equals 16 residues. Trimming shortened V by 0 bases and J by 0 bases, and 10 bases separated the two germline ends.

Written as DNA, the CDR3 is TGTGCCAGCAGTGAAATGGGGGCAGTTTATGGCTACACCTTC. Translation gives CASSEMGAVYGYTF. This rearrangement joins TRBV25-1 to TRBJ1-2; perhaps TRBD1 as D (6 bases). Germline values: CDR1 MGHDK, CDR2 SYGVNS. The CDR3 spans 14 residues. Trimming left V 2 bases short and J 5 bases short, with 12 bases between.

As DNA, the CDR3 is TGTGCCAGTAGTGGCCCGCAGGGGACCCACAATGAGCAGTTCTTC. It yields the protein CASSGPQGTHNEQFF. The V call is TRBV19, the J call TRBJ2-1; a weak D match, TRBD1 (6 bases). The V and J ends lost 5 bases and 5 bases respectively, with 16 bases between them. CDR1 LNHDA and CDR2 SQIVND come from the germline V gene (reference sequence). The CDR3 covers 15 residues. Combining the CDR3 with reference TRBV19 and TRBJ2-1 gives the whole variable domain DGGITQSPKYLFRKEGQNVTLSCEQNLNHDAMYWYRQDPGQGLRLIYYSQIVNDFQKGDIAEGYSVSREKKESFPLTVTSAQKNPTAFYLCASSGPQGTHNEQFFGPGTRLTVL.

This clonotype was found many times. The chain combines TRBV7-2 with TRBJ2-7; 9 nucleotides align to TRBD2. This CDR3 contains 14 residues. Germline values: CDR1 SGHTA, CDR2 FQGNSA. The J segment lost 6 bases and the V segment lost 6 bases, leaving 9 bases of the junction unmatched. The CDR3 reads CASRIIAGASEQYF. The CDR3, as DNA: TGTGCCAGCAGGATCATAGCGGGAGCTAGCGAGCAGTACTTC.

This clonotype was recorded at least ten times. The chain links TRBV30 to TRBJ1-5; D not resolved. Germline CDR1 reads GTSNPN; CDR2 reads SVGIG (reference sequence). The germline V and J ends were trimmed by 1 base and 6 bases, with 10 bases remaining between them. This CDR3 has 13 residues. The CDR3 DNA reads TGTGCCTGGAGTGCGGTACACACTCAGCCCCAGCATTTT. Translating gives CAWSAVHTQPQHF.

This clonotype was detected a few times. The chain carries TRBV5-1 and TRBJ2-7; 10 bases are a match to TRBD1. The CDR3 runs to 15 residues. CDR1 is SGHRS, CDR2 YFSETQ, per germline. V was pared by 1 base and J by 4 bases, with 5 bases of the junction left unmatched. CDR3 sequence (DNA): TGCGCCAGCAGCTTGCGCGGGACAGGGGTGTACGAGCAGTACTTC. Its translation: CASSLRGTGVYEQYF. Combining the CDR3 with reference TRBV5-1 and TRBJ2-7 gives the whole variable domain KAGVTQTPRYLIKTRGQQVTLSCSPISGHRSVSWYQQTPGQGLQFLFEYFSETQRNKGNFPGRFSGRQFSNSRSEMNVSTLELGDSALYLCASSLRGTGVYEQYFGPGTRLTVT.

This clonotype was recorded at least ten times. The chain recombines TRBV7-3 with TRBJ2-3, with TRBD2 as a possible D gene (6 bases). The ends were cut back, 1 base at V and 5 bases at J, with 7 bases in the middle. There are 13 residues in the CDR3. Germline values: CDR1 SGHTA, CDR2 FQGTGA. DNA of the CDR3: TGTGCCAGCAGCTTAATGGGGGGAGATACGCAGTATTTT. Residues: CASSLMGGDTQYF.

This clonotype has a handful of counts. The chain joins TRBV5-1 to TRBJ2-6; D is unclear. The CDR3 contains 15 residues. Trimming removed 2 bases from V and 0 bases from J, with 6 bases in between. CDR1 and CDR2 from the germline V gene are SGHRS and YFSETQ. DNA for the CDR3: TGCGCCAGCAGCTTTTCGCTCTCTGGGGCCAACGTCCTGACTTTC. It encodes CASSFSLSGANVLTF.

CDR3 amino acids: CASSIDRETGQFF. The CDR3, as DNA: TGTGCCAGTAGTATAGATCGGGAGACAGGGCAGTTCTTC. This sequence joins TRBV19 and TRBJ2-1, with D perhaps assigned TRBD1 or TRBD2 (6 bases each). V dropped 0 bases and J dropped 12 bases, with 12 bases sitting between them. From germline, CDR1 is LNHDA and CDR2 SQIVND (reference sequence). CDR3 length: 13 amino acids.

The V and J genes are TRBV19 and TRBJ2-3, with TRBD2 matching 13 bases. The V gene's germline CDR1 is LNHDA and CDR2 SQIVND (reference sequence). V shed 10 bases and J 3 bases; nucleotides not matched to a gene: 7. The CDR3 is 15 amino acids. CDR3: CATRLAGGTTDTQYF. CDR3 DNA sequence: TGTGCCACCAGACTAGCGGGGGGCACGACAGATACGCAGTATTTT.

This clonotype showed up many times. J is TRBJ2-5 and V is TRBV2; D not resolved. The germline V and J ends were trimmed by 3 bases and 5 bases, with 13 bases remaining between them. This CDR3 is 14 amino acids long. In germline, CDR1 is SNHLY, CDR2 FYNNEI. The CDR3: CASSEGFAVETQYF. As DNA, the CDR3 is TGTGCCAGCAGTGAGGGTTTCGCCGTGGAGACCCAGTACTTC.

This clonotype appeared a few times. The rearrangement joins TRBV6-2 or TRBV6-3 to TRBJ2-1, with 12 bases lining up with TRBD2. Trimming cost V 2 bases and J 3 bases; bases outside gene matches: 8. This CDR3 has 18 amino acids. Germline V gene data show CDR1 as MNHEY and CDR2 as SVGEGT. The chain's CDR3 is CASSYLRTSGMVYNEQFF. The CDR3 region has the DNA TGTGCCAGCAGTTACCTCCGGACTAGCGGGATGGTCTACAATGAGCAGTTCTTC.

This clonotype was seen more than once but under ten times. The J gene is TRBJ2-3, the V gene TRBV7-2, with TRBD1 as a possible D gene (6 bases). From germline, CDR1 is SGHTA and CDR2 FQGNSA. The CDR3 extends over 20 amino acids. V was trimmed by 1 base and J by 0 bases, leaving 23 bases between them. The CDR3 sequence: CASSLDLWAGVWRSTDTQYF. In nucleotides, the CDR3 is TGTGCCAGCAGCTTAGATCTGTGGGCAGGGGTGTGGCGGAGCACAGATACGCAGTATTTT.

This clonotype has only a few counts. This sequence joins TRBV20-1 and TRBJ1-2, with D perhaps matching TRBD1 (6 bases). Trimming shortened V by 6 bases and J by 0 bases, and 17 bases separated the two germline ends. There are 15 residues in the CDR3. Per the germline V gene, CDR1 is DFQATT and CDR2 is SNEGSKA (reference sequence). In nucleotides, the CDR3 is TGCAGTGCCCCCCTTTCCGGGGGCCCTAACTATGGCTACACCTTC. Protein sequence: CSAPLSGGPNYGYTF.

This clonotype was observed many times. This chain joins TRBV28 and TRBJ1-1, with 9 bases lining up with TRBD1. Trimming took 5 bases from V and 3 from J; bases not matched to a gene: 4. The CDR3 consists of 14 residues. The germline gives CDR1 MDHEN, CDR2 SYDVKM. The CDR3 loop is CASSKQGAYTEAFF. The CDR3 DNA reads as TGTGCCAGCAGTAAACAGGGGGCCTACACTGAAGCTTTCTTT.

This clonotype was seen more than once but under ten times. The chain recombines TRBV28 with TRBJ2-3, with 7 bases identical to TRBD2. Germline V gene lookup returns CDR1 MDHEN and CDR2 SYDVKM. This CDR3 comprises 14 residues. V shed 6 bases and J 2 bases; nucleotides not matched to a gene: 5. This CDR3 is CASRRGENTDTQYF. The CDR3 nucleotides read TGTGCCAGCAGACGGGGGGAAAACACAGATACGCAGTATTTT.

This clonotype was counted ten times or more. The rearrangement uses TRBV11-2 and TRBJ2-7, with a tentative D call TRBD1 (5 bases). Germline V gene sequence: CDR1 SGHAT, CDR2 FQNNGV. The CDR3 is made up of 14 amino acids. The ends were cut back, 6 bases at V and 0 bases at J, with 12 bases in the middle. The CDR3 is CASRSGHSSYEQYF. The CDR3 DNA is TGTGCCAGCAGATCCGGACACAGCTCCTACGAGCAGTACTTC. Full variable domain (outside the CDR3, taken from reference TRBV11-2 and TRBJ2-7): EAGVAQSPRYKIIEKRQSVAFWCNPISGHATLYWYQQILGQGPKLLIQFQNNGVVDDSQLPKDRFSAERLKGVDSTLKIQPAKLEDSAVYLCASRSGHSSYEQYFGPGTRLTVT.

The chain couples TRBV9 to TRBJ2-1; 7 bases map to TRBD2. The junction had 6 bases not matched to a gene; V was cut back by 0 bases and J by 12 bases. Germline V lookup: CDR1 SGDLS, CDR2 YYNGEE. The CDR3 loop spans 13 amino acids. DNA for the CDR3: TGTGCCAGCAGCGTAGCTGTTAGCGGGCTGCAGTTCTTC. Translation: CASSVAVSGLQFF.

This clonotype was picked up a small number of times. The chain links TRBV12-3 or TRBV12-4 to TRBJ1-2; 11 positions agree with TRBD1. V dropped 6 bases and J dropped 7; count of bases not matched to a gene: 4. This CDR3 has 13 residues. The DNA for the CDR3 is TGTGCCAGCAGCTCCGGGACAGGGGGTGGCTACACCTTC. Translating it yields CASSSGTGGGYTF.

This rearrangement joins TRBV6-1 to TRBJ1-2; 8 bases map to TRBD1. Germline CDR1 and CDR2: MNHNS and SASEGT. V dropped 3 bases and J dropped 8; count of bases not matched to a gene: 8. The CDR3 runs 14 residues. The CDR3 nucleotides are TGTGCCAGCAGTGATGTCGGACAGGGTCAGGGCTACACCTTC. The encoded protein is CASSDVGQGQGYTF.

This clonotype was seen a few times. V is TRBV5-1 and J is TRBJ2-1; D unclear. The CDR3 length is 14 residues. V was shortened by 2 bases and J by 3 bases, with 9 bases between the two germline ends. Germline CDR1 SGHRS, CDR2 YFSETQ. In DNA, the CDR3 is TGCGCCAGCAGCTTTCCTGAGCTCTACAATGAGCAGTTCTTC. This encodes CASSFPELYNEQFF.

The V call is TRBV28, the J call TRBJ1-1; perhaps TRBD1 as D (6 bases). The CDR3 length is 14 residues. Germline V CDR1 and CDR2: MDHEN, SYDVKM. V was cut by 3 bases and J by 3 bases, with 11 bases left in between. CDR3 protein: CASSFLGGYTEAFF. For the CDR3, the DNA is TGTGCCAGCAGTTTCCTCGGGGGCTACACTGAAGCTTTCTTT.